Included here is one T cell receptor (beta chain) sequence, with context. Sequencing was performed with immunoSEQ multiplex PCR; in TCRdb, only in-frame clones are kept and a portion is missing. This table holds more than 35,000 clones, over 80% found once. The CDR3 length is 17 residues. Trimming shortened V by 4 bases and J by 6 bases, and 22 bases separated the two germline ends. Germline lookup yields CDR1 LGHNA and CDR2 YSLEER. The data were taken from a study of T cell changes during pregnancy in multiple sclerosis. Sequenced here: CD4+ T cells from peripheral blood mononuclear cells, sampled in the third trimester of pregnancy. The chain has TRBV4-3 and TRBJ2-1; TRBD2 is a possible D gene (6 bases). The TCR originated in a female donor in good health, enrolled as a control in a pregnancy study. The CDR3 is CASSRTPGGVGVNEQFF. The DNA of the CDR3 is TGCGCCAGCAGCCGTACCCCTGGCGGGGTGGGGGTCAATGAGCAGTTCTTC.